A single T cell receptor beta chain is shown here with its context. This record comes from a study of blood T cell repertoires in COVID-19. Per the original data handling: Amplification with reference gene primers provided the estimates of nucleated cell counts. Here immunoSEQ multiplex PCR was the method, and the copy in TCRdb shows in-frame clones only, minus some. V and J calls and clone size are given by that table; D and trimming were obtained from the DNA. The sample gives more than 150,000 clones, roughly three quarters of which show up once; over 13% is in the top ten. Categorization into cohorts depended on clinical history that participants reported. This clonotype originated in a man aged 55 to 70 who had been exposed to COVID-19. Sequencing was performed on PBMCs or T cells enriched from blood (not recorded which).

The CDR3 loop reads CASSPTGGTEAFF. CDR3 sequence (DNA): TGTGCCAGCAGCCCGACAGGGGGGACTGAAGCTTTCTTT. The rearrangement uses TRBV6-6 and TRBJ1-1, with 9 bases fitting TRBD1. Germline CDR1 and CDR2: MNHNY and SVGAGI (reference sequence). The V and J ends lost 6 bases and 5 bases, in that order; junction bases with no gene match: 4. The CDR3 is made up of 13 amino acids.